A selection of T cell receptor beta chains follows, all from one sample in a study of identifying expanded T cells in peripheral blood. Using immunoSEQ multiplex PCR, the repertoire was profiled, and TCRdb retains in-frame clones only, with some absent. The table lists about 82,000 clones, approximately 90% of them singletons. Sequenced sample: blood. The receptors come from a person aged 18 to 70 in good health. Both conserved end residues are part of each CDR3. D genes are given only for firm matches. Rows may omit the clone size; those that give it use once, few, many or a size class.

cdr3_aa cdr3_nt j_call clone_size d_call v_call
CASSYGGSSGANVLTF TGTGCCAGCAGTTACGGGGGGAGCTCTGGGGCCAACGTCCTGACTTTC TRBJ2-6 once TRBD2 TRBV27
CASSFFRGAGELFF TGTGCCAGCAGCTTTTTCCGTGGAGCCGGGGAGCTGTTTTTT TRBJ2-2 . . TRBV11-1
CASSLRGYGYTF TGTGCCAGCAGCTTGCGGGGGTATGGCTACACCTTC TRBJ1-2 . . TRBV5-6
CASSPQFADTQYF TGTGCCAGCTCACCACAGTTCGCAGATACGCAGTATTTT TRBJ2-3 . . TRBV18
CASSPGLGANVLTF TGTGCCAGTAGCCCCGGGTTAGGGGCCAACGTCCTGACTTTC TRBJ2-6 . . TRBV19
CASGLVLAGARGGAQYF TGTGCTAGTGGTTTGGTACTAGCGGGAGCCCGCGGTGGGGCGCAGTATTTT TRBJ2-3 . TRBD2 TRBV12-5
CASSLNSDSSPFF TGTGCCAGCAGCCTAAATTCGGACAGTTCCCCTTTCTTC TRBJ2-7 . . TRBV11-2
CATSRDRVDAHMGYGYTF TGTGCCACCAGCAGAGATCGCGTGGACGCTCATATGGGATATGGCTACACCTTC TRBJ1-2 . . TRBV15
CASSHPQPRYGYTF TGTGCCAGCAGCCACCCCCAACCCCGATATGGCTACACCTTC TRBJ1-2 . . TRBV6-5
CASSQAGETEAFF TGTGCCAGCAGCCAAGCGGGGGAGACTGAAGCTTTCTTT TRBJ1-1 . . TRBV4-2
CASSLAGEGRGYTF TGTGCCAGCAGCTTAGCGGGAGAGGGCCGGGGCTACACCTTC TRBJ1-2 . . TRBV7-2
CASSPRGSGTVTGELFF TGTGCCAGCAGCCCCAGGGGGTCCGGGACGGTTACCGGGGAGCTGTTTTTT TRBJ2-2 . TRBD1 TRBV7-3
CASSGSYSNQPQHF TGTGCCAGCAGTGGGTCCTATAGCAATCAGCCCCAGCATTTT TRBJ1-5 few . TRBV2
CASSPGTHAYEQYF TGTGCCAGCAGCCCCGGGACACACGCCTACGAGCAGTACTTC TRBJ2-7 once . TRBV27
CASSPVENIQYF TGTGCCAGTAGTCCAGTGGAAAACATTCAGTACTTC TRBJ2-4 . . TRBV19
CASSLAGKDTQYF TGTGCCAGCAGCTTAGCGGGGAAAGATACGCAGTATTTT TRBJ2-3 . . TRBV7-2
CASSLDYEQYF TGTGCCAGCAGCTTAGACTACGAGCAGTACTTC TRBJ2-7 . . TRBV7-6
CASGTGEYQPQHF TGTGCCAGCGGGACAGGGGAATATCAGCCCCAGCATTTT TRBJ1-5 . TRBD1 TRBV10-3
CASSDLAGGELFF TGTGCCAGCAGTGATCTAGCCGGCGGGGAGCTGTTTTTT TRBJ2-2 . . TRBV2
CASSLVRRGGEAFF TGTGCCAGCAGCTTAGTACGGAGAGGAGGTGAAGCTTTCTTT TRBJ1-1 . . TRBV7-2
CASSLGRPQISYGYTF TGCGCCAGCAGCTTGGGTCGCCCTCAGATTTCCTATGGCTACACCTTC TRBJ1-2 . . TRBV5-1
CASSGDYNEQFF TGTGCCAGCAGTGGGGATTACAATGAGCAGTTCTTC TRBJ2-1 . . TRBV2
CASSLALTPGDTQYF TGTGCCAGCAGCTTAGCGCTGACTCCAGGGGATACGCAGTATTTT TRBJ2-3 . . TRBV7-8
CASSVGPGNNQPQHF TGTGCCAGCAGCGTAGGCCCAGGGAACAATCAGCCCCAGCATTTT TRBJ1-5 . . TRBV9
CASSEIPLVWGAINQPQHF TGTGCCAGCAGTGAGATCCCCCTCGTTTGGGGGGCAATCAATCAGCCCCAGCATTTT TRBJ1-5 . . TRBV6-1
CASSPTRQVKANYGYTF TGTGCCAGCAGCCCCACCAGACAGGTCAAAGCTAACTATGGCTACACCTTC TRBJ1-2 . . TRBV27
CSVLAGVFRNNEQFF TGCAGCGTTTTAGCGGGGGTCTTTCGGAACAATGAGCAGTTCTTC TRBJ2-1 . TRBD2 TRBV29-1
CAWSGSRRGELFF TGTGCCTGGAGCGGAAGCCGGAGAGGGGAGCTGTTTTTT TRBJ2-2 . . TRBV30
CASSPRQARLNTEAFF TGTGCCAGCAGCCCTCGACAGGCGAGATTGAACACTGAAGCTTTCTTT TRBJ1-1 . . TRBV7-9
CAWSAGQGNTEAFF TGTGCCTGGAGTGCGGGACAGGGGAACACTGAAGCTTTCTTT TRBJ1-1 . TRBD1 TRBV30
CASVRAGPLTEAFF TGTGCCAGCGTAAGGGCCGGCCCACTCACTGAAGCTTTCTTT TRBJ1-1 . . TRBV6-6
CASSLEGTGFDYEQYF TGCGCCAGCAGCTTGGAAGGGACAGGCTTTGACTACGAGCAGTACTTC TRBJ2-7 . TRBD1 TRBV5-1
CASSFRATGGNEQYF TGTGCCAGCAGCTTCCGGGCGACAGGGGGAAACGAGCAGTACTTC TRBJ2-7 . TRBD1 TRBV5-5
CSVEVSTDTQYF TGCAGCGTTGAAGTCAGCACAGATACGCAGTATTTT TRBJ2-3 once . TRBV29-1
CATSREVLSYEQYF TGTGCCACCAGCAGAGAAGTGCTATCCTACGAGCAGTACTTC TRBJ2-7 . . TRBV15
CASSIVRGQGNYGYTF TGTGCCAGTAGTATAGTGAGGGGACAGGGAAACTATGGCTACACCTTC TRBJ1-2 . TRBD1 TRBV19
CATSRLGREGYNEQFF TGTGCCACCAGCAGGTTGGGCCGGGAGGGGTACAATGAGCAGTTCTTC TRBJ2-1 . TRBD2 TRBV15
CASSLVPRGDSYEQYF TGTGCCAGCAGCTTAGTTCCGCGGGGGGATTCCTACGAGCAGTACTTC TRBJ2-7 . TRBD2 TRBV7-9
CASSVGSGGTYEQYF TGTGCCAGCAGCGTAGGTTCAGGGGGCACCTACGAGCAGTACTTC TRBJ2-7 . TRBD1 TRBV9
CASSLEAGGNQPQHF TGCGCCAGCAGCTTGGAGGCAGGAGGTAATCAGCCCCAGCATTTT TRBJ1-5 . . TRBV5-1
CASSLDRGSSEQYF TGTGCCAGCAGCTTAGACAGGGGGTCAAGCGAGCAGTACTTC TRBJ2-7 . TRBD1 TRBV11-2
CASHRDRVNTEAFF TGTGCCAGCCACCGGGACAGGGTGAACACTGAAGCTTTCTTT TRBJ1-1 . TRBD1 TRBV6-1
CASSSRNGEYNEQFF TGTGCCAGCAGCTCACGTAATGGAGAGTACAATGAGCAGTTCTTC TRBJ2-1 . . TRBV5-4
CASSIVLAGGHNEQFF TGTGCCAGTAGTATTGTACTAGCGGGAGGCCACAATGAGCAGTTCTTC TRBJ2-1 . TRBD2 TRBV19
CASSQPSGGAPDTQYF TGTGCCAGCAGTCAACCTAGCGGGGGGGCACCAGATACGCAGTATTTT TRBJ2-3 . TRBD2 TRBV2
CAIREDQPYNEQFF TGTGCCATCAGGGAAGATCAACCCTACAATGAGCAGTTCTTC TRBJ2-1 . . TRBV10-3
CASNIGTGRNQPQHF TGTGCCAGTAATATCGGGACAGGACGCAATCAGCCCCAGCATTTT TRBJ1-5 . TRBD1 TRBV19